Each of the 29 T cell receptor beta chains below was sequenced from the same sample in a study of blood T cell repertoires in COVID-19. TCRdb keeps only in-frame clones here, not all; method: immunoSEQ multiplex PCR. This sample carries 35,000 to 55,000 clones, about nine tenths of them seen once, and the ten largest clones take approximately 4.3%. Sequenced material: peripheral blood. These receptors originate from a human donor in a cohort sampled during active COVID-19.

This chain connects TRBV7-9 to TRBJ2-3; TRBD2 agrees at 7 bases. CDR3 length: 16 residues. Germline CDR1 and CDR2: SEHNR and FQNEAQ (reference sequence). With V trimmed by 1 base and J by 6 bases, 10 bases remained unmatched. This CDR3 is CASSLVAGRRADTQYF. The DNA of the CDR3 is TGTGCCAGCAGCTTAGTAGCGGGCAGGCGCGCGGATACGCAGTATTTT.

This rearrangement joins TRBV5-6 to TRBJ2-1; D is perhaps TRBD1 (6 bases). The germline CDR1 and CDR2 sequences are SGHDT and YYEEEE. This CDR3 has 13 amino acids. V shed 3 bases and J shed 11 bases, with 15 bases lying between them. CDR3 in DNA: TGTGCCAGCAGCTCGGTGAGGGGGACAAAGCAGTTCTTC. Translating it yields CASSSVRGTKQFF.

V is TRBV7-9 and J is TRBJ1-5; D may be TRBD1 (6 bases). The V and J ends lost 6 bases and 2 bases respectively, with 14 bases between them. Germline V lookup: CDR1 SEHNR, CDR2 FQNEAQ (reference sequence). The CDR3 contains 15 residues. CDR3 DNA sequence: TGTGCCAGCAGACCAGGGGATTTGGGCAATCAGCCCCAGCATTTT. Encoded protein: CASRPGDLGNQPQHF.

This clone was found once. The rearrangement joins TRBV6-5 to TRBJ2-1; perhaps TRBD1 as D (6 bases). Germline lookup yields CDR1 MNHEY and CDR2 SVGAGI. The V end lost 2 bases, the J end lost 0 bases, and 11 bases lay between the germline ends. The CDR3 is 16 amino acids. The DNA of the CDR3 is TGTGCCAGCAGTTACGGGGGCAGTAACTCCTACAATGAGCAGTTCTTC. It codes for CASSYGGSNSYNEQFF.

The chain couples TRBV6-1 to TRBJ2-1, with 8 positions matching TRBD2. The trim removed 4 bases at V and 4 bases at J, leaving 9 bases unmatched. In germline, CDR1 is MNHNS, CDR2 SASEGT. This CDR3 is 16 amino acids long. The CDR3 sequence is CASSGALRGGYNEQFF. The CDR3 region has the DNA TGTGCCAGCAGTGGAGCGCTTCGGGGGGGATACAATGAGCAGTTCTTC.

The chain has TRBV29-1 and TRBJ2-7, with 8 positions matching TRBD2. The CDR3 extends over 13 amino acids. The germline V gene encodes CDR1 SQVTM and CDR2 ANQGSEA. After removal of 7 bases from V and 4 bases from J, the junction contained 9 bases not matched to a gene. The DNA of the CDR3 is TGCAGCGCTTCAGCGGGAGCGGGGTACGAGCAGTACTTC. Translation gives CSASAGAGYEQYF.

This clone has only one observation. This chain joins TRBV29-1 and TRBJ2-7; 15 nucleotides agree with TRBD2. V shed 7 bases and J 1 base; nucleotides not matched to a gene: 2. This CDR3 has 14 amino acids. Germline V CDR1 and CDR2: SQVTM, ANQGSEA. As DNA, the CDR3 is TGCAGCGCCGGGACTAGCGGGAGGTCCTACGAGCAGTACTTC. Translated: CSAGTSGRSYEQYF.

The V and J genes are TRBV15 and TRBJ2-7; a possible D gene is TRBD2 (6 bases). CDR1 is LNHNV and CDR2 is YYDKDF in the germline V gene (reference sequence). The CDR3 spans 16 residues. The ends were cut back, 1 base at V and 5 bases at J, with 18 bases in the middle. The CDR3 DNA reads as TGTGCCACCAGCAGAGGGGAGGCGGGGAATTTAGACGAGCAGTACTTC. Translated: CATSRGEAGNLDEQYF. The entire variable domain, with the rest obtained from reference TRBV15 and TRBJ2-7, is as follows: DAMVIQNPRYQVTQFGKPVTLSCSQTLNHNVMYWYQQKSSQAPKLLFHYYDKDFNNEADTPDNFQSRRPNTSFCFLDIRSPGLGDTAMYLCATSRGEAGNLDEQYFGPGTRLTVT.

V gene TRBV30 combines with J gene TRBJ2-5, with 8 bases identical to TRBD2. CDR3 length equals 15 residues. V gave up 4 bases and J gave up 5 bases; unmatched junction bases: 12. Germline-derived CDR1 and CDR2 are GTSNPN and SVGIG (reference sequence). The CDR3 nucleotides read TGTGCCTGGAAATCCCTGGGGCGCGGGAGGGAGACCCAGTACTTC. Amino acid sequence: CAWKSLGRGRETQYF.

The V and J genes are TRBV7-3 and TRBJ2-1; D remains ambiguous. This CDR3 is built from 14 residues. The V end lost 0 bases, the J end lost 5 bases, and 8 bases lay between the germline ends. Germline CDR1 is SGHTA and CDR2 is FQGTGA. The CDR3 sequence: CASSLTTNDNEQFF. The DNA of the CDR3 is TGTGCCAGCAGCTTAACGACAAACGACAATGAGCAGTTCTTC.

The V gene is TRBV28, the J gene TRBJ1-2; D perhaps matches TRBD1 (5 bases). The CDR3 runs 14 residues. Looked up from germline, CDR1 is MDHEN and CDR2 is SYDVKM. V gave up 5 bases and J gave up 5 bases, with 15 bases separating them. The DNA of the CDR3 is TGTGCCAGCAGTCAATCGGGGGGTTCTTATGGCTACACCTTC. Protein product: CASSQSGGSYGYTF.

The J gene is TRBJ1-5, the V gene TRBV7-9; D is perhaps TRBD1 (6 bases). Trimming removed 5 bases at V and 0 bases at J, with 17 bases between. This CDR3 is built from 17 residues. CDR1 is SEHNR, CDR2 FQNEAQ, per germline (reference sequence). CDR3 region: CASSPGRGEYSNQPQHF. CDR3 DNA: TGTGCCAGCAGCCCTGGGAGGGGGGAATATAGCAATCAGCCCCAGCATTTT.

V is TRBV12-3 or TRBV12-4 and J is TRBJ2-5; possibly TRBD1 for D (6 bases). V was trimmed by 6 bases and J by 4 bases, leaving 12 bases between them. This CDR3 spans 13 amino acids. The chain's CDR3 is CASSIGQLETQYF. CDR3 in DNA: TGTGCCAGCAGCATTGGACAGCTAGAGACCCAGTACTTC.

The chain links TRBV7-3 to TRBJ2-1, with 12 bases fitting TRBD2. Germline CDR1 SGHTA, CDR2 FQGTGA. This CDR3 comprises 13 residues. The J segment lost 14 bases and the V segment lost 5 bases, leaving 7 bases of the junction unmatched. The CDR3 loop reads CASSQTSGSLKFF. The CDR3 bases are TGTGCCAGCAGCCAGACTAGCGGGAGTCTGAAGTTCTTC.

This chain links TRBV19 with TRBJ2-3, with 7 bases identical to TRBD2. Per germline, CDR1 LNHDA and CDR2 SQIVND (reference sequence). This CDR3 is 18 amino acids long. The ends lost 3 bases at V and 4 bases at J; junction bases unmatched: 16. DNA of the CDR3: TGTGCCAGTAGTATGCGCAGCTCCCCAACTAGCGTGGCAGATACGCAGTATTTT. Protein product: CASSMRSSPTSVADTQYF.

The chain links TRBV7-9 to TRBJ1-4; D is unclear. The germline V gene has CDR1 SEHNR and CDR2 FQNEAQ (reference sequence). This CDR3 is built from 15 residues. Trimming left V 4 bases short and J 3 bases short, with 12 bases between. CDR3 coding DNA: TGTGCCAGCAGCTCCCCGGTATTGGCTAATGAAAAACTGTTTTTT. Amino acids: CASSSPVLANEKLFF.

CDR3 in amino acids: CASSARDRGLTGGELFF. CDR3 bases: TGTGCCAGCAGCGCCCGGGACAGGGGGCTGACGGGCGGGGAGCTGTTTTTT. The V call is TRBV3-1 (or the pseudogene TRBV3-2), the J call TRBJ2-2, with 12 bases aligning to TRBD1. V was pared by 5 bases and J by 7 bases, with 11 bases of the junction left unmatched. The CDR3 extends over 17 amino acids. CDR1 LGHDT and CDR2 YNNKEL come from the germline V gene (reference sequence).

This chain uses TRBV5-1 with TRBJ2-5; TRBD1 matches 9 bases. The CDR3 sequence is 17 residues long. The junction had 17 bases not matched to a gene; V was cut back by 4 bases and J by 7 bases. Germline V gene lookup returns CDR1 SGHRS and CDR2 YFSETQ. The CDR3 DNA sequence: TGCGCCAGCAGCCCGACCCGGGGACAGGGAAGACAACGGACCCAGTACTTC. It codes for CASSPTRGQGRQRTQYF.

The J gene is TRBJ2-3, the V gene TRBV7-2; possible D gene TRBD2, 5 bases. V was cut by 2 bases and J by 3 bases, with 15 bases left in between. Germline loops: CDR1 SGHTA, CDR2 FQGNSA. The length of the CDR3 is 16 residues. CDR3 protein: CASSLRAGGLTDTQYF. The DNA of the CDR3 is TGTGCCAGCAGCTTAAGGGCCGGAGGATTGACAGATACGCAGTATTTT. The full variable domain, completed using reference TRBV7-2 and TRBJ2-3, is GAGVSQSPSNKVTEKGKDVELRCDPISGHTALYWYRQSLGQGLEFLIYFQGNSAPDKSGLPSDRFSAERTGGSVSTLTIQRTQQEDSAVYLCASSLRAGGLTDTQYFGPGTRLTVL.

The genes are TRBV5-4 and TRBJ2-7; TRBD1 might be the D (6 bases). The CDR3 has 18 amino acids. Looked up from germline, CDR1 is SGHNT and CDR2 is YYREEE (reference sequence). Trimming stripped 0 bases from V and 0 bases from J, with 19 bases between. The CDR3: CASSLGAPRGSFSYEQYF. DNA of the CDR3: TGTGCCAGCAGCTTGGGCGCCCCAAGGGGGAGTTTCTCCTACGAGCAGTACTTC.

This rearrangement joins TRBV7-8 to TRBJ1-1; a possible D gene is TRBD1 (6 bases). V was clipped by 5 bases and J by 4 bases, with 17 bases between them. Germline V gives CDR1 SGHVS, CDR2 FQNEAQ. The CDR3 is made up of 15 amino acids. CDR3 loop: CASSTQQGWSTEAFF. DNA of the CDR3: TGTGCCAGCAGCACCCAACAGGGTTGGAGCACTGAAGCTTTCTTT. The full variable domain, its missing parts supplied by reference TRBV7-8 and TRBJ1-1, is GAGVSQSPRYKVAKRGQDVALRCDPISGHVSLFWYQQALGQGPEFLTYFQNEAQLDKSGLPSDRFFAERPEGSVSTLKIQRTQQEDSAVYLCASSTQQGWSTEAFFGQGTRLTVV.

The chain uses TRBV7-8 and TRBJ1-6; 8 nucleotides match TRBD1. The length of the CDR3 is 16 residues. The trim removed 0 bases at V and 8 bases at J, leaving 6 bases unmatched. The germline gives CDR1 SGHVS, CDR2 FQNEAQ. The CDR3 reads CASSLAPRTGHSPLHF. CDR3 coding DNA: TGTGCCAGCAGCTTAGCGCCTAGGACAGGGCATTCACCCCTCCACTTT.

The V gene is TRBV2, the J gene TRBJ2-1; the match to TRBD2 covers 8 bases. CDR1 and CDR2 (germline): SNHLY, FYNNEI. V was pared by 6 bases and J by 9 bases, with 10 bases of the junction left unmatched. The CDR3 has 14 residues. DNA for the CDR3: TGTGCCAGCAGAAACACGGGAGGGCCAAGTGAGCAGTTCTTC. This translates into CASRNTGGPSEQFF.

This clone was observed a few times. The chain uses TRBV6-5 and TRBJ2-7; 8 positions agree with TRBD2. Per the germline V gene, CDR1 is MNHEY and CDR2 is SVGAGI. The CDR3 has 15 residues. V lost 6 bases, J lost 1 base, and 8 bases stayed unmatched. The CDR3: CASRAALAVSYEQYF. The CDR3 DNA reads as TGTGCCAGCAGGGCTGCACTAGCGGTATCCTACGAGCAGTACTTC.

The chain carries TRBV24-1 and TRBJ2-1; 12 nucleotides match TRBD1. From germline, CDR1 is KGHDR and CDR2 SFDVKD. The V and J ends lost 1 base and 0 bases, in that order; junction bases with no gene match: 9. This CDR3 is built from 20 residues. In nucleotides, the CDR3 is TGTGCCACCAGTGATTTTCGGGACAGGGGGCTAGGGGGCTCCTACAATGAGCAGTTCTTC. It specifies CATSDFRDRGLGGSYNEQFF.

This clone was detected only once. The rearrangement uses TRBV19 and TRBJ2-1; 9 nucleotides align to TRBD2. The V gene's germline CDR1 is LNHDA and CDR2 SQIVND (reference sequence). J lost 8 bases, V lost 8 bases, and 13 bases had no gene match. The CDR3 runs to 15 residues. CDR3 coding DNA: TGTGCCAGTTCCCAGGCGGGAGGGTCGGGGTATGAGCAGTTCTTC. Translating gives CASSQAGGSGYEQFF.

The rearrangement uses TRBV5-1 and TRBJ2-1; TRBD2 aligns across 9 bases. CDR3 size: 15 residues. Germline CDR1 and CDR2: SGHRS and YFSETQ. The V segment lost 7 bases and the J segment 2 bases; nucleotides outside the gene matches: 7. The CDR3 nucleotides read TGCGCCAGCCGTCTCGGGACTAGCACCTACAATGAGCAGTTCTTC. Its translation is CASRLGTSTYNEQFF.

The chain employs TRBV11-2 and TRBJ2-7, with a weak D call TRBD2 (5 bases). The CDR3 sequence is 15 residues long. V shed 0 bases and J shed 5 bases, with 14 bases lying between them. Germline V gives CDR1 SGHAT, CDR2 FQNNGV. Written as DNA, the CDR3 is TGTGCCAGCAGCTTAGAAGGGAGAAGGTATGACGAGCAGTACTTC. Amino acid sequence: CASSLEGRRYDEQYF.

V gene TRBV20-1 combines with J gene TRBJ2-5, with D unclear. Germline V gene data show CDR1 as DFQATT and CDR2 as SNEGSKA (reference sequence). This CDR3 has 13 amino acids. V was pared by 3 bases and J by 3 bases, with 11 bases between. The CDR3 DNA reads TGCAGTGCTAGTACTGGGCTGGAAGAGACCCAGTACTTC. This gives the protein CSASTGLEETQYF.